This T cell receptor (beta chain) came from a study of control samples from healthy donors and cancer patients. From germline, CDR1 is SGHAT and CDR2 FQNNGV. Trimming took off 5 bases at V and 0 bases at J, with 16 bases between the two ends. This CDR3 is built from 16 residues. Profiled with immunoSEQ multiplex PCR; TCRdb holds only in-frame clones, not every one. This table has 170,000 or so clones, more than 85% appearing once. The clonotype comes from a woman aged 40 to 50 in good health. Sequenced: blood. The chain links TRBV11-2 to TRBJ2-5; D is possibly TRBD1 (6 bases). Here the CDR3 reads CASSPRQGPNQETQYF. The CDR3 nucleotides read TGTGCCAGCAGCCCCCGGCAGGGGCCTAACCAAGAGACCCAGTACTTC.